This T cell receptor beta chain was retrieved from a study of T cells of healthy individuals. This clonotype was picked up many times. Via MiXCR, TCRdb re-called the 5' RACE reads, giving one row per CDR3 protein. Among about 53,000 distinct CDR3 sequences listed, roughly 15% were seen once. The TCR was taken from a human donor in good health.

The DNA of the CDR3 is TGTGCCACCAGCAGAGAAGACAGGTCGGCCGATGAGCAGTTCTTC. It codes for CATSREDRSADEQFF. The rearrangement joins TRBV15 to TRBJ2-1, with D perhaps TRBD1 (6 bases). Trimming removed 0 bases at V and 8 bases at J, with 14 bases between. Germline V gene lookup returns CDR1 LNHNV and CDR2 YYDKDF (reference sequence). CDR3 length: 15 residues. Drawing the rest from reference TRBV15 and TRBJ2-1, the complete variable domain is DAMVIQNPRYQVTQFGKPVTLSCSQTLNHNVMYWYQQKSSQAPKLLFHYYDKDFNNEADTPDNFQSRRPNTSFCFLDIRSPGLGDTAMYLCATSREDRSADEQFFGPGTRLTVL.